These T cell receptor beta chains were read from a single sample in a study of blood T cells in healthy people across ages. TCRdb re-called the 5' RACE reads with MiXCR, one entry per CDR3 protein. This sample has more than 550,000 distinct CDR3 sequences, with 22% found just once. The source material was blood. Every receptor here comes from a man between 70 and 80 years old in good health. The CDR3 runs from the conserved cysteine through the conserved F or W. The order of the fields is D gene, V gene, clone size, CDR3 length, J gene, CDR3 protein, CDR3 DNA. A D gene is named only where the DNA matches it firmly. Only some rows state a clone size, as once, few, many or a class for expanded clones.

D: -; V: TRBV7-2; size: few; length: 12; J: TRBJ1-4; CDR3: CASSWMKEKLFF; DNA: TGTGCCAGCAGCTGGATGAAAGAAAAACTGTTTTTT
D: TRBD2; V: TRBV20-1; size: many; length: 16; J: TRBJ2-3; CDR3: CSASLLGRGYTDTQYF; DNA: TGCAGTGCTAGCTTACTAGGGAGGGGATACACAGATACGCAGTATTTT
D: TRBD2; V: TRBV5-1; size: -; length: 13; J: TRBJ2-3; CDR3: CASGTTLTDTQYF; DNA: TGCGCCAGCGGGACTACCCTCACAGATACGCAGTATTTT
D: -; V: TRBV27; size: -; length: 18; J: TRBJ1-1; CDR3: CASRSPIVQGTKNTEAFF; DNA: TGTGCCAGCCGATCGCCTATTGTCCAGGGCACTAAGAACACTGAAGCTTTCTTT
D: TRBD2; V: TRBV2; size: few; length: 16; J: TRBJ2-3; CDR3: CASSDGTSDRTDTQYF; DNA: TGTGCCAGCAGTGATGGGACTAGCGATAGGACAGATACGCAGTATTTT
D: TRBD1; V: TRBV7-2; size: -; length: 16; J: TRBJ2-2; CDR3: CASSAPGTGGIRELFF; DNA: TGTGCCAGCAGCGCCCCCGGGACAGGGGGTATAAGGGAGCTGTTTTTT
D: -; V: TRBV20-1; size: few; length: 13; J: TRBJ1-2; CDR3: CSASWGANYGYTF; DNA: TGCAGTGCTAGCTGGGGCGCTAACTATGGCTACACCTTC
D: -; V: TRBV7-9; size: -; length: 12; J: TRBJ2-1; CDR3: CASSLDPWEQFF; DNA: TGTGCCAGCAGCTTAGATCCGTGGGAGCAGTTCTTC
D: -; V: TRBV20-1; size: few; length: 13; J: TRBJ2-6; CDR3: CSAETGTSLVLTF; DNA: TGCAGTGCTGAAACCGGGACCTCACTCGTCCTGACTTTC
D: TRBD1; V: TRBV12-3/TRBV12-4; size: few; length: 17; J: TRBJ2-5; CDR3: CASSPTGTGTYGETQYF; DNA: TGTGCCAGCAGTCCCACCGGGACAGGGACCTACGGCGAGACCCAGTACTTC
D: -; V: TRBV9; size: -; length: 17; J: TRBJ2-6; CDR3: CASSVAGTSSGANVLTF; DNA: TGTGCCAGCAGCGTAGCTGGGACTTCCTCTGGGGCCAACGTCCTGACTTTC
D: -; V: TRBV20-1; size: -; length: 11; J: TRBJ1-2; CDR3: CSAVQGSGYTF; DNA: TGCAGTGCTGTACAGGGAAGTGGCTACACCTTC
D: TRBD1; V: TRBV5-1; size: few; length: 17; J: TRBJ2-3; CDR3: CASRTHTPGQSTDTQYF; DNA: TGCGCCAGCAGGACGCACACTCCGGGACAGAGCACAGATACGCAGTATTTT
D: -; V: TRBV12-3/TRBV12-4; size: -; length: 14; J: TRBJ2-3; CDR3: CASSYSWGTDTQYF; DNA: TGTGCCAGCAGTTACAGTTGGGGCACAGATACGCAGTATTTT
D: -; V: TRBV11-2; size: -; length: 13; J: TRBJ1-2; CDR3: CASSLSGVGGYTF; DNA: TGTGCCAGCAGCTTATCAGGGGTTGGTGGCTACACCTTC
D: TRBD2; V: TRBV20-1; size: -; length: 16; J: TRBJ2-3; CDR3: CSADGSESGGSDTQYF; DNA: TGCAGTGCTGACGGGTCCGAAAGCGGGGGGTCAGATACGCAGTATTTT
D: TRBD2; V: TRBV20-1; size: few; length: 18; J: TRBJ2-1; CDR3: CSAQKLAGFIPLDNEQFF; DNA: TGCAGTGCTCAGAAACTAGCGGGATTCATACCCCTTGACAATGAGCAGTTCTTC
D: TRBD2; V: TRBV12-3/TRBV12-4; size: -; length: 15; J: TRBJ2-1; CDR3: CASSPPGRGNNEQFF; DNA: TGTGCCAGCAGTCCGCCTGGGCGGGGGAACAATGAGCAGTTCTTC
D: -; V: TRBV5-6; size: -; length: 15; J: TRBJ2-1; CDR3: CASSCLGPPFNEQFF; DNA: TGTGCCAGCAGCTGCCTGGGACCGCCCTTCAATGAGCAGTTCTTC
D: -; V: TRBV6-1; size: -; length: 13; J: TRBJ2-7; CDR3: CASTHREAYEQYF; DNA: TGTGCCAGCACCCATCGGGAAGCTTACGAGCAGTACTTC
D: TRBD1; V: TRBV12-3/TRBV12-4; size: -; length: 14; J: TRBJ1-1; CDR3: CAISFRQGDTEAFF; DNA: TGTGCCATCAGTTTTAGGCAGGGGGACACTGAAGCTTTCTTT
D: -; V: TRBV7-2; size: many; length: 16; J: TRBJ2-5; CDR3: CASSADSGGYQETQYF; DNA: TGTGCCAGCAGCGCTGACTCGGGGGGCTACCAAGAGACCCAGTACTTC
D: -; V: TRBV4-1; size: once; length: 15; J: TRBJ2-4; CDR3: CASSPEGRAKNIQYF; DNA: TGCGCCAGCAGCCCCGAAGGAAGGGCCAAAAACATTCAGTACTTC
D: TRBD1; V: TRBV7-3; size: -; length: 15; J: TRBJ2-5; CDR3: CASSLTGQLQETQYF; DNA: TGTGCCAGCAGCTTAACGGGACAGCTCCAAGAGACCCAGTACTTC
D: TRBD1; V: TRBV12-3/TRBV12-4; size: few; length: 17; J: TRBJ2-1; CDR3: CASSKTTGTGRDNEQFF; DNA: TGTGCCAGCAGCAAAACGACCGGGACAGGGCGGGACAATGAGCAGTTCTTC
D: TRBD1; V: TRBV5-1; size: few; length: 15; J: TRBJ2-2; CDR3: CASSWTGVNTGELFF; DNA: TGCGCCAGCAGCTGGACAGGGGTCAACACCGGGGAGCTGTTTTTT
D: TRBD2; V: TRBV7-2; size: -; length: 14; J: TRBJ2-5; CDR3: CASTLAGGLETQYF; DNA: TGTGCCAGCACCTTAGCGGGAGGGCTGGAGACCCAGTACTTC
D: -; V: TRBV7-9; size: few; length: 13; J: TRBJ1-1; CDR3: CASSLGGGSEAFF; DNA: TGTGCCAGCAGCTTAGGTGGAGGGTCTGAAGCTTTCTTT
D: TRBD1; V: TRBV7-6; size: -; length: 14; J: TRBJ1-2; CDR3: CASSPTGTGHGYTF; DNA: TGTGCCAGCAGCCCAACCGGGACAGGGCATGGCTACACCTTC
D: TRBD1; V: TRBV18; size: few; length: 16; J: TRBJ1-5; CDR3: CASSQQGANENQPQHF; DNA: TGTGCCAGCTCACAACAGGGGGCTAATGAAAATCAGCCCCAGCATTTT
D: -; V: TRBV12-3/TRBV12-4; size: few; length: 18; J: TRBJ2-4; CDR3: CASSTNPRTAIAKYIQYF; DNA: TGTGCCAGCAGCACGAACCCTCGGACGGCAATAGCCAAATACATTCAGTACTTC
D: TRBD1; V: TRBV6-6; size: -; length: 14; J: TRBJ2-5; CDR3: CASSARTGRETQYF; DNA: TGTGCCAGCTCAGCACGGACAGGCCGAGAGACCCAGTACTTC
D: -; V: TRBV6-1; size: few; length: 12; J: TRBJ1-1; CDR3: CATSEANTEAFF; DNA: TGTGCCACGTCGGAGGCGAACACTGAAGCTTTCTTT
D: -; V: TRBV10-1; size: few; length: 13; J: TRBJ2-3; CDR3: CASNLRTTDTQYF; DNA: TGCGCCAGCAACTTAAGGACCACAGATACGCAGTATTTT
D: -; V: TRBV28; size: many; length: 13; J: TRBJ2-7; CDR3: CASSYYRVHEQYF; DNA: TGTGCCAGCAGCTACTACAGGGTCCACGAGCAGTACTTC
D: TRBD2; V: TRBV5-1; size: -; length: 17; J: TRBJ2-1; CDR3: CASSLAQGLAGDGEQFF; DNA: TGCGCCAGCAGCTTGGCGCAGGGGCTAGCGGGAGACGGTGAGCAGTTCTTC
D: -; V: TRBV29-1; size: -; length: 13; J: TRBJ2-5; CDR3: CSVVKTGQETQYF; DNA: TGCAGCGTTGTCAAGACCGGTCAAGAGACCCAGTACTTC
D: -; V: TRBV4-2; size: -; length: 15; J: TRBJ2-1; CDR3: CASSQVTSRNNEQFF; DNA: TGTGCCAGCAGCCAAGTCACTAGTCGGAACAATGAGCAGTTCTTC
D: TRBD1; V: TRBV20-1; size: -; length: 11; J: TRBJ2-7; CDR3: CSASYRGVQYF; DNA: TGCAGTGCCAGTTACAGGGGGGTACAGTACTTC
D: -; V: TRBV7-6; size: once; length: 12; J: TRBJ1-6; CDR3: CASSHKDSPLHF; DNA: TGTGCCAGCAGCCACAAGGATTCACCCCTCCACTTT
D: TRBD1; V: TRBV12-3/TRBV12-4; size: many; length: 16; J: TRBJ2-1; CDR3: CASSITTGTGRNEQFF; DNA: TGTGCCAGCAGCATTACTACCGGGACAGGGAGGAATGAGCAGTTCTTC
D: -; V: TRBV20-1; size: -; length: 14; J: TRBJ2-1; CDR3: CSASVGPLSNEQFF; DNA: TGCAGTGCTAGCGTGGGGCCCCTATCCAATGAGCAGTTCTTC